A selection of T cell receptor beta chains follows, all from one sample in a study of CD8+ T cells in alopecia areata. Sequencing used immunoSEQ multiplex PCR; TCRdb keeps in-frame clones, though not all of them. The sample contains approximately 210,000 clones, about three fifths of which appear only once. The source material was CD4+ T cells sorted from blood, sampled at week 4, from a patient treated with tofacitinib. Receptors originate from a human donor with alopecia areata. Each CDR3 is given with its conserved first and last residue. D genes are given only for firm matches. Expanded clones are given a class, and other clones once, few, many or no size at all.

clone_size: .
v_call: TRBV15
j_call: TRBJ1-4
d_call: .
cdr3_aa: CATSRGGGMEGGKLFF
cdr3_nt: TGTGCCACCAGCAGGGGTGGAGGGATGGAGGGTGGAAAACTGTTTTTT

clone_size: few
v_call: TRBV5-1
j_call: TRBJ2-1
d_call: TRBD1
cdr3_aa: CASSFGTGGYNEQFF
cdr3_nt: TGCGCCAGCAGCTTCGGCACAGGGGGTTACAATGAGCAGTTCTTC

clone_size: .
v_call: TRBV29-1
j_call: TRBJ2-1
d_call: TRBD1
cdr3_aa: CSVGTGPRNEQFF
cdr3_nt: TGCAGCGTTGGGACAGGGCCTCGGAATGAGCAGTTCTTC

clone_size: .
v_call: TRBV11-2
j_call: TRBJ2-7
d_call: .
cdr3_aa: CASSLIPREQYF
cdr3_nt: TGTGCCAGCAGCCTCATCCCCCGCGAGCAGTACTTC

clone_size: .
v_call: TRBV5-1
j_call: TRBJ2-5
d_call: TRBD1
cdr3_aa: CASSLEGTGGDETQYF
cdr3_nt: TGCGCCAGCAGCTTGGAAGGGACAGGGGGCGACGAGACCCAGTACTTC

clone_size: .
v_call: TRBV5-6
j_call: TRBJ2-1
d_call: .
cdr3_aa: CASSTFPTSGEQFF
cdr3_nt: TGTGCCAGCAGCACCTTTCCCACGAGCGGTGAGCAGTTCTTC

clone_size: .
v_call: TRBV2
j_call: TRBJ2-5
d_call: TRBD2
cdr3_aa: CASRPLAGMETQYF
cdr3_nt: TGTGCCAGCAGGCCATTAGCGGGGATGGAGACCCAGTACTTC

clone_size: few
v_call: TRBV5-1
j_call: TRBJ1-2
d_call: .
cdr3_aa: CASSLGGYGYTF
cdr3_nt: TGTGCCAGCAGCTTGGGCGGTTATGGCTACACCTTC

clone_size: .
v_call: TRBV18
j_call: TRBJ1-5
d_call: TRBD1
cdr3_aa: CASSPGTGDQPQHF
cdr3_nt: TGTGCCAGCTCACCAGGGACAGGGGATCAGCCCCAGCATTTT

clone_size: few
v_call: TRBV5-1
j_call: TRBJ2-5
d_call: .
cdr3_aa: CASSTQVQETQYF
cdr3_nt: TGCGCCAGCAGCACTCAGGTTCAAGAGACCCAGTACTTC

clone_size: .
v_call: TRBV6-5
j_call: TRBJ2-1
d_call: TRBD2
cdr3_aa: CASSSAGGYNEQFF
cdr3_nt: TGTGCCAGCAGTTCCGCGGGGGGGTACAATGAGCAGTTCTTC

clone_size: few
v_call: TRBV5-1
j_call: TRBJ1-5
d_call: TRBD1
cdr3_aa: CASSLQGGNQPQHF
cdr3_nt: TGCGCCAGCAGCTTGCAGGGGGGCAATCAGCCCCAGCATTTT

clone_size: .
v_call: TRBV7-3
j_call: TRBJ2-5
d_call: TRBD2
cdr3_aa: CASSLRPSGEDTQYF
cdr3_nt: TGTGCCAGCAGCTTAAGGCCTAGCGGTGAGGATACCCAGTACTTC

clone_size: .
v_call: TRBV4-1
j_call: TRBJ2-7
d_call: .
cdr3_aa: CASSQARPQPSYEQYF
cdr3_nt: TGCGCCAGCAGCCAAGCTAGGCCACAGCCCTCCTACGAGCAGTACTTC

clone_size: .
v_call: TRBV29-1
j_call: TRBJ2-5
d_call: TRBD1
cdr3_aa: CSVEGALGQGDMETQYF
cdr3_nt: TGCAGCGTCGAGGGGGCTCTAGGACAGGGGGATATGGAGACCCAGTACTTC

clone_size: .
v_call: TRBV11-2
j_call: TRBJ1-2
d_call: .
cdr3_aa: CASSPNPGRTYGYTF
cdr3_nt: TGTGCCAGCAGCCCTAATCCCGGACGGACTTATGGCTACACCTTC

clone_size: .
v_call: TRBV30
j_call: TRBJ1-4
d_call: .
cdr3_aa: CAWTGRGEKLFF
cdr3_nt: TGTGCCTGGACTGGGAGGGGTGAAAAACTGTTTTTT

clone_size: once
v_call: TRBV9
j_call: TRBJ2-5
d_call: TRBD2
cdr3_aa: CASSSRLAGEGETQYF
cdr3_nt: TGTGCCAGCAGCTCCCGACTAGCGGGGGAGGGAGAGACCCAGTACTTC

clone_size: .
v_call: TRBV28
j_call: TRBJ2-7
d_call: .
cdr3_aa: CASTSAHEQYF
cdr3_nt: TGTGCCAGCACGTCCGCCCACGAGCAGTACTTC

clone_size: .
v_call: TRBV30
j_call: TRBJ1-5
d_call: .
cdr3_aa: CAWSPDGNQPQHF
cdr3_nt: TGTGCCTGGAGTCCCGACGGGAATCAGCCCCAGCATTTT

clone_size: .
v_call: TRBV4-2
j_call: TRBJ1-5
d_call: .
cdr3_aa: CASSPQRDSNQPQHF
cdr3_nt: TGTGCCAGCAGCCCACAGCGGGACAGCAATCAGCCCCAGCATTTT

clone_size: few
v_call: TRBV7-9
j_call: TRBJ2-7
d_call: TRBD1
cdr3_aa: CASSLVGQASYEQYF
cdr3_nt: TGTGCCAGCAGCTTAGTGGGACAGGCTTCCTACGAGCAGTACTTC

clone_size: .
v_call: TRBV5-6
j_call: TRBJ1-1
d_call: TRBD1
cdr3_aa: CASSSGQVYTEAFF
cdr3_nt: TGTGCCAGCAGCTCGGGACAGGTCTACACTGAAGCTTTCTTT

clone_size: .
v_call: TRBV6-5
j_call: TRBJ1-6
d_call: .
cdr3_aa: CASSYWGNSPLHF
cdr3_nt: TGTGCCAGCAGTTACTGGGGGAATTCACCCCTCCACTTT

clone_size: .
v_call: TRBV4-1
j_call: TRBJ2-7
d_call: TRBD2
cdr3_aa: CASSQDIGGDEQYF
cdr3_nt: TGCGCCAGCAGCCAAGATATCGGGGGGGACGAGCAGTACTTC

clone_size: once
v_call: TRBV30
j_call: TRBJ1-6
d_call: .
cdr3_aa: CAWGTGNNSPLHF
cdr3_nt: TGTGCCTGGGGGACGGGCAATAATTCACCCCTCCACTTT

clone_size: .
v_call: TRBV7-9
j_call: TRBJ2-1
d_call: .
cdr3_aa: CASTGSNEQFF
cdr3_nt: TGTGCCAGCACCGGCAGCAATGAGCAGTTCTTC

clone_size: .
v_call: TRBV5-1
j_call: TRBJ2-3
d_call: TRBD2
cdr3_aa: CASSGTSGGRGSTDTQYF
cdr3_nt: TGCGCCAGCAGCGGGACCAGCGGGGGGCGAGGTAGCACAGATACGCAGTATTTT

clone_size: .
v_call: TRBV5-6
j_call: TRBJ2-1
d_call: TRBD2
cdr3_aa: CASSPGTRRRFF
cdr3_nt: TGTGCCAGCAGCCCCGGGACTAGAAGGCGGTTCTTC

clone_size: .
v_call: TRBV6-5
j_call: TRBJ1-5
d_call: .
cdr3_aa: CASSSLRGNQPQHF
cdr3_nt: TGTGCCAGCAGCTCGCTACGGGGAAATCAGCCCCAGCATTTT

clone_size: .
v_call: TRBV29-1
j_call: TRBJ2-3
d_call: TRBD2
cdr3_aa: CSAGTSGTLTDTQYF
cdr3_nt: TGCAGCGCCGGGACTAGCGGGACCCTCACAGATACGCAGTATTTT

clone_size: .
v_call: TRBV5-1
j_call: TRBJ2-5
d_call: TRBD2
cdr3_aa: CASSLGGLAGQETQYF
cdr3_nt: TGCGCCAGCAGCTTGGGAGGACTAGCGGGCCAAGAGACCCAGTACTTC

clone_size: .
v_call: TRBV29-1
j_call: TRBJ2-7
d_call: .
cdr3_aa: CSVLLAGTVYEQYF
cdr3_nt: TGCAGCGTTCTTTTAGCGGGGACAGTATACGAGCAGTACTTC

clone_size: .
v_call: TRBV29-1
j_call: TRBJ2-7
d_call: TRBD1
cdr3_aa: CSVESLPGQEAYEQYF
cdr3_nt: TGCAGCGTTGAATCACTCCCGGGACAGGAAGCCTACGAGCAGTACTTC

clone_size: .
v_call: TRBV5-6
j_call: TRBJ2-6
d_call: .
cdr3_aa: CASSLVGGSGANVLTF
cdr3_nt: TGTGCCAGCAGCCTGGTAGGGGGCTCTGGGGCCAACGTCCTGACTTTC

clone_size: .
v_call: TRBV4-1
j_call: TRBJ2-4
d_call: .
cdr3_aa: CASSQAHRDGAKNIQYF
cdr3_nt: TGCGCCAGCAGCCAAGCCCACAGGGATGGGGCCAAAAACATTCAGTACTTC

clone_size: .
v_call: TRBV7-9
j_call: TRBJ2-7
d_call: .
cdr3_aa: CASSHRSGAGEQYF
cdr3_nt: TGTGCCAGCAGCCACCGGTCAGGGGCCGGGGAGCAGTACTTC

clone_size: .
v_call: TRBV9
j_call: TRBJ1-2
d_call: .
cdr3_aa: CASSGRESYGYTF
cdr3_nt: TGTGCCAGCAGCGGACGGGAATCGTATGGCTACACCTTC

clone_size: few
v_call: TRBV6-6
j_call: TRBJ1-4
d_call: .
cdr3_aa: CASSYFNFRGVEKLFF
cdr3_nt: TGTGCCAGCAGTTACTTTAATTTCCGGGGAGTTGAAAAACTGTTTTTT

clone_size: few
v_call: TRBV29-1
j_call: TRBJ2-7
d_call: .
cdr3_aa: CSVAGVLTYEQYF
cdr3_nt: TGCAGCGTTGCGGGGGTCTTAACCTACGAGCAGTACTTC

clone_size: .
v_call: TRBV4-3
j_call: TRBJ1-2
d_call: .
cdr3_aa: CASSQVPGTGKWGYTF
cdr3_nt: TGCGCCAGCAGCCAAGTCCCCGGTACAGGGAAATGGGGCTACACCTTC